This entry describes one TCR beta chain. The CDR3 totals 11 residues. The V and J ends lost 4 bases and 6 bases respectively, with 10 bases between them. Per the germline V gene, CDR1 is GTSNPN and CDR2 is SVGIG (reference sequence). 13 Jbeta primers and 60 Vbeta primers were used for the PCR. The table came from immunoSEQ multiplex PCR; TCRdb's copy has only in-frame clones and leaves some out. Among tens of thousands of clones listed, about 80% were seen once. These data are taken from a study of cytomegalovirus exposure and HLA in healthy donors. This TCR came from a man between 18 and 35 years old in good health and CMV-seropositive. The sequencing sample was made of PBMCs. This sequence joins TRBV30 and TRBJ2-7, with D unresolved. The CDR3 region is CAWTFSGEQYF. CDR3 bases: TGTGCCTGGACGTTCTCCGGCGAGCAGTACTTC.